This entry lists 26 T cell receptor beta chains sequenced from one sample in a study of CD8 T cells in Susac syndrome. Roughly 0.45 to 1 ug RNA was reverse transcribed with random hexamers. TCRdb recomputed calls from the immunoSEQ multiplex PCR reads with MiXCR, one row per CDR3 protein. The repertoire holds 150,000 to 200,000 distinct CDR3 sequences, with just under 95% as singletons. Sequenced sample: CD4+ T cells from PBMCs. The source is a human donor in good health.

V usage is TRBV24-1 and J usage is TRBJ2-3; TRBD1 is a possible D gene (7 bases). The CDR3 consists of 14 residues. Germline V CDR1 and CDR2: KGHDR, SFDVKD. Deletions cut 6 bases from V and 3 bases from J, with 12 bases between. The CDR3 region is CATSSRGRTDTQYF. In DNA, the CDR3 is TGTGCCACCAGTTCCAGGGGGAGGACAGATACGCAGTATTTT.

The gene calls are TRBV29-1 and TRBJ2-1; D is ambiguous. Trimming removed 7 bases at V and 2 bases at J, with 9 bases between. CDR1 SQVTM and CDR2 ANQGSEA come from the germline V gene. The CDR3 spans 12 residues. CDR3 amino acids: CSGLGTYNEQFF. In DNA, the CDR3 is TGCAGCGGTCTAGGGACCTACAATGAGCAGTTCTTC.

This clonotype has just one count. The genes are TRBV29-1 and TRBJ2-4; TRBD2 agrees at 8 bases. The CDR3 runs 15 residues. The ends lost 4 bases at V and 0 bases at J; junction bases unmatched: 5. Per germline, CDR1 SQVTM and CDR2 ANQGSEA. For the CDR3, the DNA is TGCAGCGTTGGAGATAGCGGGGTAGCCAAAAACATTCAGTACTTC. Protein sequence: CSVGDSGVAKNIQYF.

The chain is built from TRBV29-1 and TRBJ1-1, with D maybe TRBD1 (6 bases). CDR1 is SQVTM and CDR2 is ANQGSEA in the germline V gene. This CDR3 spans 14 amino acids. Trimming left V 6 bases short and J 5 bases short, with 19 bases between. CDR3 nucleotide sequence: TGCAGCGTGGGTAGGAACACGGGGGCGACTGAAGCTTTCTTT. As protein: CSVGRNTGATEAFF.

This chain links TRBV6-2 or TRBV6-3 with TRBJ1-2; D possibly corresponds to TRBD1 (6 bases). CDR1 is MNHEY and CDR2 is SVGEGT in the germline V gene. V was trimmed by 6 bases and J by 9 bases, leaving 17 bases between them. The CDR3 has 13 amino acids. The DNA for the CDR3 is TGTGCCAGCAGCTCGACAGGCCTTCCGAGCTACACCTTC. Its protein is CASSSTGLPSYTF.

This chain joins TRBV28 and TRBJ2-7, with TRBD2 matching 7 bases. The CDR3 has 15 residues. J was trimmed by 5 bases and V by 3 bases; bases with no gene match: 10. Per the germline V gene, CDR1 is MDHEN and CDR2 is SYDVKM. CDR3 sequence: CASSLIREGGNEQYF. CDR3 DNA sequence: TGTGCCAGCAGTTTGATCAGGGAGGGTGGCAACGAGCAGTACTTC.

The rearrangement joins TRBV20-1 to TRBJ1-5, with D perhaps matching TRBD1 (5 bases). This CDR3 has 13 amino acids. Germline values: CDR1 DFQATT, CDR2 SNEGSKA (reference sequence). Trimming left V 6 bases short and J 1 base short, with 10 bases between. The CDR3 sequence is CSAPRDSNQPQHF. In DNA form, the CDR3 reads TGCAGTGCGCCTAGGGACAGCAATCAGCCCCAGCATTTT.

This sequence joins TRBV9 and TRBJ1-6, with 7 bases aligning to TRBD1. Germline values: CDR1 SGDLS, CDR2 YYNGEE. The V segment lost 4 bases and the J segment 10 bases; nucleotides outside the gene matches: 11. This CDR3 has 15 amino acids. CDR3 sequence (DNA): TGTGCCAGCAGCCGCTCCGGGACAGTACCCTCACCCCTCCACTTT. Translating it yields CASSRSGTVPSPLHF.

The chain employs TRBV21-1 and TRBJ2-7. TRBV21-1 is flagged as a pseudogene. The CDR3 consists of 11 residues. The CDR3 coding sequence is TGTGCCAGCAGCTGCAACTACGAGCAGTACTTC. Its translation: CASSCNYEQYF.

The DNA for the CDR3 is TGTGCCAGCAGCTTTCCCCCCGGGGAGACCCAGTACTTC. It encodes CASSFPPGETQYF. The chain joins TRBV5-4 to TRBJ2-5; D ambiguous. The germline V gene encodes CDR1 SGHNT and CDR2 YYREEE (reference sequence). V gave up 2 bases and J gave up 5 bases, with 10 bases separating them. CDR3 length: 13 residues.

The V gene is TRBV12-3 or TRBV12-4, the J gene TRBJ2-5; maybe TRBD1 (5 bases). The CDR3 has 15 amino acids. Trimming took off 2 bases at V and 3 bases at J, with 13 bases between the two ends. This CDR3 is CASSLQGLEEETQYF. CDR3 nucleotide sequence: TGTGCCAGCAGTTTACAGGGATTGGAAGAAGAGACCCAGTACTTC.

V is TRBV4-3 and J is TRBJ2-2; 10 nucleotides line up with TRBD1. With 0 bases clipped from V and 3 bases from J, the junction kept 7 bases outside the gene matches. Germline V gives CDR1 LGHNA, CDR2 YSLEER. The CDR3 runs to 18 residues. The CDR3 nucleotides are TGCGCCAGCAGCCAAGACGGCGGGACAGGGGTTCACACCGGGGAGCTGTTTTTT. The encoded protein is CASSQDGGTGVHTGELFF.

This chain uses TRBV9 with TRBJ2-5; D is unclear. CDR3 size: 12 residues. Trimming removed 0 bases at V and 5 bases at J, with 5 bases between. The germline CDR1 and CDR2 sequences are SGDLS and YYNGEE. The CDR3 spells CASSVAEETQYF. CDR3 DNA sequence: TGTGCCAGCAGCGTAGCAGAGGAGACCCAGTACTTC.

The gene calls are TRBV20-1 and TRBJ2-5; unclear D gene. The CDR3 is made up of 13 amino acids. Trimming left V 6 bases short and J 1 base short, with 12 bases between. Germline V CDR1 and CDR2: DFQATT, SNEGSKA (reference sequence). The CDR3 DNA reads TGCAGTGCACCACCTACCCGCCAAGAGACCCAGTACTTC. It encodes CSAPPTRQETQYF.

J is TRBJ2-2 and V is TRBV20-1; D may correspond to TRBD1 or TRBD2 (5 bases each). Germline CDR1 DFQATT, CDR2 SNEGSKA (reference sequence). This CDR3 is 14 amino acids long. V lost 6 bases to trimming and J lost 3 bases, with 14 bases between them. The CDR3 spells CSANRDPYTGELFF. The DNA of the CDR3 is TGCAGTGCGAACCGGGACCCATACACCGGGGAGCTGTTTTTT.

This chain uses TRBV20-1 with TRBJ1-3; D not certain. In germline, CDR1 is DFQATT, CDR2 SNEGSKA (reference sequence). Trimming took off 0 bases at V and 7 bases at J, with 10 bases between the two ends. This CDR3 is 13 amino acids long. CDR3 amino acids: CSARDTRFNTIYF. The CDR3 bases are TGCAGTGCTAGAGATACCAGGTTTAACACCATATATTTT.

This chain joins TRBV3-1 and TRBJ1-1; possible D gene TRBD1, 5 bases. The CDR3 runs 13 residues. Germline V gene sequence: CDR1 LGHDT, CDR2 YNNKEL (reference sequence). V was clipped by 6 bases and J by 5 bases, with 13 bases between them. The CDR3 DNA follows: TGTGCCAGCAGTCGTGCCAGGGAAACTGAAGCTTTCTTT. It codes for CASSRARETEAFF.

The chain combines TRBV29-1 with TRBJ1-1; TRBD1 might be the D (6 bases). V gave up 7 bases and J gave up 13 bases, with 19 bases separating them. Germline CDR1 SQVTM, CDR2 ANQGSEA. The CDR3 is made up of 11 amino acids. CDR3: CSGFRGGSVFF. In DNA form, the CDR3 reads TGCAGCGGATTCAGGGGTGGTAGCGTTTTCTTT.

This chain connects TRBV19 to TRBJ2-3; the match to TRBD2 covers 7 bases. Per germline, CDR1 LNHDA and CDR2 SQIVND (reference sequence). The CDR3 runs 13 residues. V lost 1 base and J lost 5; bases outside the gene matches: 0. The CDR3 bases are TGTGCCAGTAGTATAGGCGGGGGAGATACGCAGTATTTT. Its protein product is CASSIGGGDTQYF. Complete variable domain (other parts from reference TRBV19 and TRBJ2-3): DGGITQSPKYLFRKEGQNVTLSCEQNLNHDAMYWYRQDPGQGLRLIYYSQIVNDFQKGDIAEGYSVSREKKESFPLTVTSAQKNPTAFYLCASSIGGGDTQYFGPGTRLTVL.

This chain uses TRBV7-2 with TRBJ2-3; possibly TRBD2 for D (6 bases). The germline CDR1 and CDR2 sequences are SGHTA and FQGNSA. Deletions cut 3 bases from V and 1 base from J, with 11 bases between. The length of the CDR3 is 15 residues. As DNA, the CDR3 is TGTGCCAGCAGCTTGCGGGGCCGGGGCACAGATACGCAGTATTTT. Protein product: CASSLRGRGTDTQYF.

The V call is TRBV9, the J call TRBJ2-2; no reliable D call. With 0 bases removed from V and 5 bases from J, the gap between germline ends came to 5 bases. The CDR3 length is 13 residues. Germline loops: CDR1 SGDLS, CDR2 YYNGEE. CDR3 DNA sequence: TGTGCCAGCAGCGTAGAGTTGACCGGGGAGCTGTTTTTT. The encoded protein is CASSVELTGELFF. The full variable domain, rest sourced from reference TRBV9 and TRBJ2-2, is DSGVTQTPKHLITATGQRVTLRCSPRSGDLSVYWYQQSLDQGLQFLIQYYNGEERAKGNILERFSAQQFPDLHSELNLSSLELGDSALYFCASSVELTGELFFGEGSRLTVL.

The rearrangement joins TRBV4-3 to TRBJ2-1; 8 bases match TRBD1. CDR1 and CDR2 from the germline V gene are LGHNA and YSLEER. The CDR3 sequence is 15 residues long. J was trimmed by 5 bases and V by 4 bases; bases with no gene match: 7. CDR3 coding DNA: TGCGCCAGCAGCCTTGGACAGGGAACCGACAATGAGCAGTTCTTC. Its translation: CASSLGQGTDNEQFF.

The chain couples TRBV12-3 or TRBV12-4 to TRBJ1-1; TRBD1 matches 7 bases. This CDR3 is 13 amino acids long. With V trimmed by 7 bases and J by 5 bases, 7 bases remained unmatched. CDR3 in amino acids: CASKGQWDTEAFF. CDR3 DNA: TGTGCCAGCAAGGGACAGTGGGATACTGAAGCTTTCTTT.

J is TRBJ2-7 and V is TRBV19; D possibly uses TRBD1 or TRBD2 (5 bases each). CDR3 length: 11 residues. CDR1 and CDR2 from the germline V gene are LNHDA and SQIVND (reference sequence). The V end was cut by 9 bases, the J end by 9 bases, with 15 bases between. The CDR3 reads CASGTDLGQYF. Written as DNA, the CDR3 is TGTGCCAGCGGGACGGATCTGGGGCAGTACTTC.

The chain links TRBV11-1 to TRBJ2-1; TRBD1 matches 11 bases. The germline gives CDR1 SGHAT, CDR2 FQDESV (reference sequence). The CDR3 runs 15 residues. V lost 5 bases, J lost 5 bases, and 5 bases stayed unmatched. The CDR3 sequence: CASSLRTGGHNEQFF. The CDR3 region has the DNA TGTGCCAGCAGCCTCAGGACAGGGGGCCACAATGAGCAGTTCTTC.

The rearrangement joins TRBV7-2 to TRBJ2-3, with TRBD1 matching over 8 bases. Germline CDR1 SGHTA, CDR2 FQGNSA. V trimming: 5 bases; J trimming: 6 bases; junction bases outside the gene matches: 19. The length of the CDR3 is 18 residues. The CDR3 sequence is CASSRGQGELALPDTQYF. In nucleotides, the CDR3 is TGTGCCAGCAGCCGTGGACAGGGCGAGTTGGCCCTGCCGGATACGCAGTATTTT.